The clone carrying this TCR beta chain was observed a few times. The antigen remains undetermined. Trimming cost V 7 bases and J 3 bases; bases outside gene matches: 8. CDR1 MNHEY and CDR2 SVGAGI come from the germline V gene. The CDR3 has 15 residues. A history of autoimmune disease or systemic immunosuppression excluded patients. Drawing of blood for sampling happened at baseline, at cycle 4 day 1, and at cycle 7 day 1. The sample originates from a study of OX40 agonist ivuxolimab in advanced cancers. Notes on the study in general: At 0.1 to 3.0 mg/kg and by week 6, clonal expansion occurred in CD4+ and CD8+ blood T cells.

The protocol was immunoSEQ multiplex PCR, while the TCRdb copy is restricted to in-frame clones and leaves out a portion. This sample carries about 71,000 clones, about 94% of them seen once, and the ten largest clones take approximately 14%. This clonotype was obtained from an adult with an advanced solid tumor such as melanoma, head and neck, liver or kidney cancer. V and J are TRBV6-5 and TRBJ1-1; 10 bases are a match to TRBD1. Source: CD4+ or CD8+ T cells sorted from blood, taken in a trial of the OX40 agonist ivuxolimab. The CDR3 region has the DNA TGTGCCAGCACTACGACAGGGGGCTGGCACACTGAAGCTTTCTTT. This sequence encodes CASTTTGGWHTEAFF.